This record looks at one T cell receptor beta chain sequence and its context. The record originates from a study of T cell changes during pregnancy in multiple sclerosis. Using immunoSEQ multiplex PCR, the repertoire was profiled, and TCRdb retains in-frame clones only, with some absent. The sample consists of about 51,000 clones, 80% to 95% of them appearing once. This CDR3 has 13 residues. V shed 7 bases and J 6 bases; nucleotides not matched to a gene: 8. The germline V gene has CDR1 SQVTM and CDR2 ANQGSEA. The sequence derives from a female donor with multiple sclerosis, enrolled in a pregnancy study. The material was CD4+ T cells from peripheral blood mononuclear cells, obtained in the third trimester of pregnancy. The chain uses TRBV29-1 and TRBJ1-2, with 10 nucleotides matching TRBD1. CDR3 in amino acids: CSAGDRGWNGYTF. In nucleotides, the CDR3 is TGCAGCGCCGGGGACAGGGGATGGAATGGCTACACCTTC.